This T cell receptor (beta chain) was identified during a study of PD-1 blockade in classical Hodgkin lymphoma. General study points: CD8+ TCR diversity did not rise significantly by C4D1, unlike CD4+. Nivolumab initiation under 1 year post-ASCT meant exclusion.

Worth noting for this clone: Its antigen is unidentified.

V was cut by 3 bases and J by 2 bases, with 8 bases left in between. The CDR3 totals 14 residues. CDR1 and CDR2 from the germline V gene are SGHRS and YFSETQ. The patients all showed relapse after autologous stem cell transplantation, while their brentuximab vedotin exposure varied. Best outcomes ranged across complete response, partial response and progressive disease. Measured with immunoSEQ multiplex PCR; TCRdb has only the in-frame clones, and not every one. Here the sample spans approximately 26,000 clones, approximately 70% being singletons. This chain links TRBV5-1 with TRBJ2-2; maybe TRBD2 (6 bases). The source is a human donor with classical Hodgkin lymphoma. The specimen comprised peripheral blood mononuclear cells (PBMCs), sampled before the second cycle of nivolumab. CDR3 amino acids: CASSSGLNTGELFF. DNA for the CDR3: TGCGCCAGCAGCTCAGGACTAAACACCGGGGAGCTGTTTTTT.